This T cell receptor (beta chain) stems from a study of blood T cell repertoires in COVID-19. Study background: Italy, Spain and the United States were the sources of the convalescent and acute COVID-19 samples. From T cells, B-cell-depleted T cells, or PBMCs came the material, which was cDNA or gDNA.

As originally analysed: Quantification of nucleated cells was approximated via reference gene primer amplification. The repertoire was sequenced with immunoSEQ multiplex PCR; TCRdb's copy has only in-frame clones and lacks some. V, J and clone size are taken as reported in that table, and D and trimming were inferred from the DNA itself. The data show more than 80,000 clones, around 81% seen once. Per germline, CDR1 MNHEY and CDR2 SVGAGI. V was cut by 1 base and J by 5 bases, with 7 bases left in between. This CDR3 is built from 13 residues. Sequencing was performed on peripheral blood. The chain links TRBV6-5 to TRBJ2-3; D gene ambiguous. This TCR was sampled from a woman between 65 and 79 years old with acute or convalescent COVID-19. The CDR3 DNA reads as TGTGCCAGCAGTTACTTCCCAGGAGATACGCAGTATTTT. Its protein product is CASSYFPGDTQYF.